The 12 T cell receptor beta chains below all came from one sample that was sequenced in a study of blood T cell repertoires in COVID-19. Sequenced by immunoSEQ multiplex PCR; TCRdb stores in-frame clones only, minus some. Of about 190,000 clones listed, about 88% were seen once; the top ten hold 3.2%. Specimen: PBMCs or T cells enriched from blood (not recorded which). The receptor set was obtained from a woman aged 25-40 years who had recovered from COVID-19.

This clone was detected once. This sequence joins TRBV6-5 and TRBJ1-2, with 9 bases aligning to TRBD1. This CDR3 has 14 residues. Losses at the gene ends were 5 bases for V and 4 bases for J; bases not matched to a gene: 5. Germline CDR1 MNHEY, CDR2 SVGAGI. The CDR3 DNA sequence: TGTGCCAGCAGTCCCGAGACAGGGGGCTATGGCTACACCTTC. Protein sequence: CASSPETGGYGYTF.

V is TRBV30 and J is TRBJ1-1; 8 bases match TRBD1. The germline gives CDR1 GTSNPN, CDR2 SVGIG (reference sequence). The CDR3 has 13 residues. Unmatched junction bases numbered 6, after V lost 4 bases and J lost 5 bases. The CDR3 DNA reads TGTGCCTGGACCAGGGGGCTAGGTACTGAAGCTTTCTTT. Protein product: CAWTRGLGTEAFF.

Only one count was recorded for this clone. This CDR3 reads CAISDGSGANQPQHF. The CDR3 DNA reads TGTGCCATCAGTGACGGGTCTGGGGCCAATCAGCCCCAGCATTTT. The V call is TRBV10-3, the J call TRBJ1-5, with a possible D match to TRBD1 (5 bases). The CDR3 has 15 residues. CDR1 ENHRY and CDR2 SYGVKD come from the germline V gene. V was cut by 3 bases and J by 3 bases, with 12 bases left in between.

This clone was found once. CDR3 DNA: TGTGCCAGCAGTTTATCTGTAAACACTGAAGCTTTCTTT. This encodes CASSLSVNTEAFF. The chain recombines TRBV27 with TRBJ1-1, with D unclear. V dropped 0 bases and J dropped 2 bases, with 4 bases sitting between them. This CDR3 region has 13 residues. The germline gives CDR1 MNHEY, CDR2 SMNVEV (reference sequence).

This chain uses TRBV7-9 with TRBJ2-5, with a weak D call TRBD1 (6 bases). The length of the CDR3 is 13 residues. Between the trimmed V and J ends, which lost 5 bases and 1 base, there was a span of 8 bases. Looked up from germline, CDR1 is SEHNR and CDR2 is FQNEAQ (reference sequence). CDR3 region: CASSRRGQETQYF. The DNA of the CDR3 is TGTGCCAGCAGCCGCAGGGGCCAAGAGACCCAGTACTTC.

V gene TRBV11-2 combines with J gene TRBJ2-3; TRBD1 agrees at 8 bases. The CDR3 loop spans 13 amino acids. The germline V gene encodes CDR1 SGHAT and CDR2 FQNNGV. Trimming removed 0 bases from V and 14 bases from J; junction bases left unmatched: 7. The CDR3 DNA reads as TGTGCCAGCAGCTTAGATTTAGTCAGGGGGCGGTATTTT. It translates to CASSLDLVRGRYF.

This clone was found a few times. This rearrangement joins TRBV24-1 to TRBJ2-1, with D possibly being TRBD1 (5 bases). The V gene lost 4 bases and the J gene lost 0 bases, with 12 bases spanning the gap. CDR3 length: 16 residues. Germline-derived CDR1 and CDR2 are KGHDR and SFDVKD. The CDR3 DNA reads TGTGCCACCAGTGACCCGGACATGAGCTCCTACAATGAGCAGTTCTTC. Translating it yields CATSDPDMSSYNEQFF.

This chain joins TRBV19 and TRBJ1-5; D remains unclear. Germline loops: CDR1 LNHDA, CDR2 SQIVND (reference sequence). V was cut by 5 bases and J by 6 bases, with 5 bases left in between. The CDR3 runs to 11 residues. The CDR3 here is CASSSGQPQHF. CDR3 nucleotide sequence: TGTGCCAGTAGTTCGGGTCAGCCCCAGCATTTT.

The CDR3 DNA reads TGTGCCAGCGCACATACAGGAATAGGAACTGAAGCTTTCTTT. Its translation: CASAHTGIGTEAFF. This chain joins TRBV7-9 and TRBJ1-1, with D possibly TRBD1 on 5 matching bases. CDR3 size: 14 residues. Germline loops: CDR1 SEHNR, CDR2 FQNEAQ (reference sequence). Trimming stripped 8 bases from V and 5 bases from J, with 18 bases between.

The V call is TRBV30, the J call TRBJ1-3, with 9 bases matching TRBD1. The germline V gene has CDR1 GTSNPN and CDR2 SVGIG (reference sequence). The junction had 11 bases not matched to a gene; V was cut back by 1 base and J by 4 bases. This CDR3 spans 17 amino acids. The chain's CDR3 is CAWSGSGQGLGGNTIYF. CDR3 in DNA: TGTGCCTGGAGTGGTTCGGGACAGGGATTAGGCGGAAACACCATATATTTT.

This clone came up once. This sequence joins TRBV24-1 and TRBJ2-7; D remains unclear. Trimming cost V 4 bases and J 2 bases, with 11 bases left between them. CDR3 size: 14 residues. Germline CDR1 KGHDR, CDR2 SFDVKD. This chain's CDR3 is CATSETPPPYEQYF. DNA for the CDR3: TGTGCCACCAGTGAGACACCACCTCCCTACGAGCAGTACTTC.

V gene TRBV28 combines with J gene TRBJ1-5, with D possibly matching TRBD1 (6 bases). Trimming left V 7 bases short and J 11 bases short, with 24 bases between. Germline V gene lookup returns CDR1 MDHEN and CDR2 SYDVKM. This CDR3 has 15 residues. CDR3 sequence reads: CASTLPGQWGRAQHF. CDR3 sequence (DNA): TGTGCCAGCACCTTACCCGGACAGTGGGGGAGGGCCCAGCATTTT.